This T cell receptor beta chain emerged from a study of blood T cell repertoires in COVID-19. Study context: Acute and convalescent COVID-19 samples came from the United States, Italy and Spain.

Profiled with immunoSEQ multiplex PCR; TCRdb holds only in-frame clones, not every one. This table has fewer than 200,000 clones, roughly 90% appearing once. Germline CDR1 is MNHNS and CDR2 is SASEGT. The CDR3 extends over 17 amino acids. Trimming pared 1 base from V and 0 bases from J, leaving 13 bases between. The sequenced sample consisted of PBMCs or T cells enriched from blood (not recorded which). The sequence came from a human donor with acute COVID-19. The donor label of this sample is uncertain. The gene calls are TRBV6-1 and TRBJ1-5; the D is unclear. The CDR3: CASSEVLAFYSNQPQHF. The CDR3 coding sequence is TGTGCCAGCAGTGAAGTTCTAGCCTTTTATAGCAATCAGCCCCAGCATTTT.